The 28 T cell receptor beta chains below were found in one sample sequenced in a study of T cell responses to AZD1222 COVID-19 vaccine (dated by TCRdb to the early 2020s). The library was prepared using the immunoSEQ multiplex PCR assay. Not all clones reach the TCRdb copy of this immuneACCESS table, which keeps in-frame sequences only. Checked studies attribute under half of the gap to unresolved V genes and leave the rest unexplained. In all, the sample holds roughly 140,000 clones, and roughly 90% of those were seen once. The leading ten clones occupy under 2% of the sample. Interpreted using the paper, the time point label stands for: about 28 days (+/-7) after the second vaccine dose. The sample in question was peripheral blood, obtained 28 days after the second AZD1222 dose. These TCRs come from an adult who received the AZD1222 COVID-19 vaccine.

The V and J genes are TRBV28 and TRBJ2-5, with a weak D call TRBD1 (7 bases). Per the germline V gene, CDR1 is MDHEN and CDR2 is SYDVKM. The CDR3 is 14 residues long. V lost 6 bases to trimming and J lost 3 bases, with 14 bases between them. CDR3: CASSTGQREETQYF. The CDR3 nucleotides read TGTGCCAGCAGCACGGGACAGCGGGAAGAGACCCAGTACTTC.

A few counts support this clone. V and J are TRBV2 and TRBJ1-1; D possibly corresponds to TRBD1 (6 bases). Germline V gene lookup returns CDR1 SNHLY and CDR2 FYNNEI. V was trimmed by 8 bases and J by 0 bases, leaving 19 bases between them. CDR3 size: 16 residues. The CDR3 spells CASEMGARGMNTEAFF. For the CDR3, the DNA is TGTGCCAGCGAAATGGGGGCGAGGGGCATGAACACTGAAGCTTTCTTT.

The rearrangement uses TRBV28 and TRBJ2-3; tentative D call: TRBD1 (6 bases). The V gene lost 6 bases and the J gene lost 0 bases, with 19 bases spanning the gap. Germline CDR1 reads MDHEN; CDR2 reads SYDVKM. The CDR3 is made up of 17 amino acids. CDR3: CASSLGGVGPSTDTQYF. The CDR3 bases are TGTGCCAGCAGCCTTGGGGGCGTCGGTCCTAGCACAGATACGCAGTATTTT.

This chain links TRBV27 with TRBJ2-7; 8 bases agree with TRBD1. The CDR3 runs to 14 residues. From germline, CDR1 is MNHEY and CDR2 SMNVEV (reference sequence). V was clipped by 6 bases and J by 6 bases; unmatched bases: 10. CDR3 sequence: CASRRTGLVAEQYV. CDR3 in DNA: TGTGCCAGCAGGCGGACAGGGCTGGTGGCCGAGCAGTACGTC.

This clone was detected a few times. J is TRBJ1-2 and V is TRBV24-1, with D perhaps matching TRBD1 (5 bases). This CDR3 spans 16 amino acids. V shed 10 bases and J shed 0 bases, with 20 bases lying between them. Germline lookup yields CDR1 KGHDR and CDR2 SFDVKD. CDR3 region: CATSSTGTEANYGYTF. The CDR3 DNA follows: TGTGCCACAAGTAGCACCGGGACGGAAGCTAACTATGGCTACACCTTC.

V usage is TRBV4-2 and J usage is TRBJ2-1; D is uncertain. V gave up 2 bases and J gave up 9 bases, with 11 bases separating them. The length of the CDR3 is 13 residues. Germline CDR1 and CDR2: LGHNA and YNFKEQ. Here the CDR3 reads CASSQQLRSEQFF. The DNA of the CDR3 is TGTGCCAGCAGCCAACAGCTCCGGAGTGAGCAGTTCTTC.

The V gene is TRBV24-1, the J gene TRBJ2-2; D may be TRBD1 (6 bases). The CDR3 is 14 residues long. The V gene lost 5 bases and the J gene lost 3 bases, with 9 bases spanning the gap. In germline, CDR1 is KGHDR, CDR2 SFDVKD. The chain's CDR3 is CATSAQGHTGELFF. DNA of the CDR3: TGTGCCACCAGTGCACAGGGACACACCGGGGAGCTGTTTTTT.

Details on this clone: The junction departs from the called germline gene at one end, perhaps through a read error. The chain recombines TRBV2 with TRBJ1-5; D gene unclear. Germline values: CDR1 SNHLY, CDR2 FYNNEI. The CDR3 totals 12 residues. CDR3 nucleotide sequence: TGTGCCAGCAGTGAAGGGTTGGGTTCCTACCGATTT. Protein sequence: CASSEGLGSYRF.

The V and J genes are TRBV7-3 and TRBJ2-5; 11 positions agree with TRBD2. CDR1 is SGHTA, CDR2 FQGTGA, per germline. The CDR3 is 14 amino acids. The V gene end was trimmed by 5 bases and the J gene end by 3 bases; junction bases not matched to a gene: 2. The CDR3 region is CASSQGLAEETQYF. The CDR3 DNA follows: TGTGCCAGCAGCCAGGGACTAGCGGAAGAGACCCAGTACTTC. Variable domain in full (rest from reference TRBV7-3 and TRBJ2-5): GAGVSQTPSNKVTEKGKYVELRCDPISGHTALYWYRQSLGQGPEFLIYFQGTGAADDSGLPNDRFFAVRPEGSVSTLKIQRTERGDSAVYLCASSQGLAEETQYFGPGTRLLVL.

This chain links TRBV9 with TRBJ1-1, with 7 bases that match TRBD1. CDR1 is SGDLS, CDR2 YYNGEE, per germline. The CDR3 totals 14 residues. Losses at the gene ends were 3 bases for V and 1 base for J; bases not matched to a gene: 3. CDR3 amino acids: CASSETGANTEAFF. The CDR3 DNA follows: TGTGCCAGCAGCGAAACAGGGGCGAACACTGAAGCTTTCTTT.

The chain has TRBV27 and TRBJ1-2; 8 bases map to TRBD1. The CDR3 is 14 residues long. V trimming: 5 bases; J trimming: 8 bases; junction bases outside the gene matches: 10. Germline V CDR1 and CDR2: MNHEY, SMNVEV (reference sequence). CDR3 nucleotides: TGTGCCAGCAGTGCGACAGGGGACGCCGGGGGCTACACCTTC. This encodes CASSATGDAGGYTF.

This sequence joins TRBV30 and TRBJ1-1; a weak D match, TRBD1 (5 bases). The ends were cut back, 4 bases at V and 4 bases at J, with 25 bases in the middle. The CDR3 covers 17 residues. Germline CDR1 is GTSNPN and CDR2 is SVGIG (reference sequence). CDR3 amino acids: CAWIPQGGEVRGTEAFF. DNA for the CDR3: TGTGCCTGGATCCCCCAGGGAGGGGAGGTAAGGGGCACTGAAGCTTTCTTT. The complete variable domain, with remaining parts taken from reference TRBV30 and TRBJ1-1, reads SQTIHQWPATLVQPVGSPLSLECTVEGTSNPNLYWYRQAAGRGLQLLFYSVGIGQISSEVPQNLSASRPQDRQFILSSKKLLLSDSGFYLCAWIPQGGEVRGTEAFFGQGTRLTVV.

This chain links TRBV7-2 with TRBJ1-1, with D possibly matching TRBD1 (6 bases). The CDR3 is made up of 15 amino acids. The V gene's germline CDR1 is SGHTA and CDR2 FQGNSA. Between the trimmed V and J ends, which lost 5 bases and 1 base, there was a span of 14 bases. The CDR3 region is CASSRWGLQNTEAFF. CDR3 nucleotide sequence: TGTGCCAGCAGCCGGTGGGGGCTCCAGAACACTGAAGCTTTCTTT.

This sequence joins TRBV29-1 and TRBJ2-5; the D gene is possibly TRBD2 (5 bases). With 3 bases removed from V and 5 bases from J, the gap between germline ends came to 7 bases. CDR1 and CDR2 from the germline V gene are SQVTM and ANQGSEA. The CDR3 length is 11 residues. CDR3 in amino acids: CSVDSEETQYF. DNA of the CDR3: TGCAGCGTTGATAGCGAGGAGACCCAGTACTTC. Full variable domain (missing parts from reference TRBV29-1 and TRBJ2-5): SAVISQKPSRDICQRGTSLTIQCQVDSQVTMMFWYRQQPGQSLTLIATANQGSEATYESGFVIDKFPISRPNLTFSTLTVSNMSPEDSSIYLCSVDSEETQYFGPGTRLLVL.

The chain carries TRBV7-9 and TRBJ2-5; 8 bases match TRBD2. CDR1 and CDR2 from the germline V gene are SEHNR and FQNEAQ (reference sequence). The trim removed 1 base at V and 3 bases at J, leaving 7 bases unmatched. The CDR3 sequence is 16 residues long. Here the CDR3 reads CASSLVWGLEKETQYF. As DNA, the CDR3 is TGTGCCAGCAGCTTAGTTTGGGGACTAGAGAAAGAGACCCAGTACTTC.

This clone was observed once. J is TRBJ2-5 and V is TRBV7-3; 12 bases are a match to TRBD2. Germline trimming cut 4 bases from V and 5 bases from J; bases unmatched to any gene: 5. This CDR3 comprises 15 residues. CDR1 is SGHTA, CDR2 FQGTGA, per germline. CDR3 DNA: TGTGCCAGCAGCTCCCTAGCGGGGGGGCGGGAGACCCAGTACTTC. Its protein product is CASSSLAGGRETQYF.

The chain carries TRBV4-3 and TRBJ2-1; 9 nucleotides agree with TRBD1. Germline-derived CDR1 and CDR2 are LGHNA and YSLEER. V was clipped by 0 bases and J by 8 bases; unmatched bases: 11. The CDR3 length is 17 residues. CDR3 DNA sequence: TGCGCCAGCAGCCAAGAAGCGGGGACAGGGCAGCAGTATGAGCAGTTCTTC. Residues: CASSQEAGTGQQYEQFF.

CDR3 in amino acids: CASTSGGGGQFF. The CDR3 region has the DNA TGTGCCAGCACCTCCGGGGGGGGAGGGCAGTTCTTC. V usage is TRBV7-9 and J usage is TRBJ2-1; TRBD2 agrees at 8 bases. CDR3 length: 12 amino acids. V dropped 7 bases and J dropped 12; count of bases not matched to a gene: 8. CDR1 is SEHNR, CDR2 FQNEAQ, per germline (reference sequence).

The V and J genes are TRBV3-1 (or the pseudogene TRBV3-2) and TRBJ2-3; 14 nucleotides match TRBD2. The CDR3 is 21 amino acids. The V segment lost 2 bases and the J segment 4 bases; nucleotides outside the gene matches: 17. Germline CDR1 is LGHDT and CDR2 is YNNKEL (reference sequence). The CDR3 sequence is CASSQNPGTSGRNRVADTQYF. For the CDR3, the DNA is TGTGCCAGCAGCCAAAATCCTGGGACTAGCGGGAGAAATCGAGTTGCAGATACGCAGTATTTT.

The chain's CDR3 is CASSVAWMGGYTF. The CDR3 nucleotides are TGTGCCAGCAGCGTAGCATGGATGGGTGGCTACACCTTC. The chain links TRBV9 to TRBJ1-2; no firm D call. Germline CDR1 SGDLS, CDR2 YYNGEE. Trimming took off 0 bases at V and 7 bases at J, with 10 bases between the two ends. The CDR3 consists of 13 residues.

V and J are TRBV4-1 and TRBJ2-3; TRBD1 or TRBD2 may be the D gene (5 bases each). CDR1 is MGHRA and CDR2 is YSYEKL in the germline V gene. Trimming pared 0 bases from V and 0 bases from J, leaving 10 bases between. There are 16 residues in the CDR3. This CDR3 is CASSQEWGSSTDTQYF. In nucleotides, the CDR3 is TGCGCCAGCAGCCAAGAGTGGGGGTCTAGCACAGATACGCAGTATTTT.

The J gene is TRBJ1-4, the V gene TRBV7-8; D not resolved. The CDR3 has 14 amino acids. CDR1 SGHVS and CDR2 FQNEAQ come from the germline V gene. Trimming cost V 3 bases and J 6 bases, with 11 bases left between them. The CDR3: CASSLRETYEKLFF. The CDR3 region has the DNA TGTGCCAGCAGCTTGAGGGAGACTTATGAAAAACTGTTTTTT.

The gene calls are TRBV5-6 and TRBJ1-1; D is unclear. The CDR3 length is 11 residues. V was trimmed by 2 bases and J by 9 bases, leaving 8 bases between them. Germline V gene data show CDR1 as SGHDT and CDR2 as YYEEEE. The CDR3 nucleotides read TGTGCCAGCAGCTTCGTCTGTCAAGCTTTCTTT. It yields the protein CASSFVCQAFF.

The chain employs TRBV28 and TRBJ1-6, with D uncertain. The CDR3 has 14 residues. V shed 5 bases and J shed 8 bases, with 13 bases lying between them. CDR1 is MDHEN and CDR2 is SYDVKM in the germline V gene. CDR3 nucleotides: TGTGCCAGCAGTCGTCCAGGAAGTGATTCACCCCTCCACTTT. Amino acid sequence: CASSRPGSDSPLHF.

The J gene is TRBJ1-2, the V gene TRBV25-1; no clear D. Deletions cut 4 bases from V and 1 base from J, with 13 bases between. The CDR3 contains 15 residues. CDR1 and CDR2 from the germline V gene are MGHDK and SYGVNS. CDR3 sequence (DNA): TGTGCCAGCAGTGGACAAGGAGGACGTAACTATGGCTACACCTTC. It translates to CASSGQGGRNYGYTF.

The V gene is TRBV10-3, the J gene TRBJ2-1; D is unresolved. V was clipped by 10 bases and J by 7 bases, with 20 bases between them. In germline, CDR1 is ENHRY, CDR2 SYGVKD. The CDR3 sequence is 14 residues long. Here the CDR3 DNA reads TGTGCCAGCAGAGACTCCAAAGTACCTAATGAGCAGTTCTTC. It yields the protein CASRDSKVPNEQFF.

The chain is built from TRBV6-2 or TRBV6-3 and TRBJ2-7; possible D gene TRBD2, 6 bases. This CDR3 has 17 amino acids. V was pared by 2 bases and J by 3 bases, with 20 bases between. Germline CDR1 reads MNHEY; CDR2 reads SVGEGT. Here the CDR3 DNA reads TGTGCCAGCAGTTACCGCGTCGCCCGGGACTTTTACTACGAGCAGTACTTC. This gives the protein CASSYRVARDFYYEQYF.

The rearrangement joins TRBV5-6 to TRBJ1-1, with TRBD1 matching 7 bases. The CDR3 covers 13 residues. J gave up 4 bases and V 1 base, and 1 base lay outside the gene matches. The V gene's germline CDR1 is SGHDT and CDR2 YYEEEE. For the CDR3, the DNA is TGTGCCAGCAGCTTGACAGGGGTCACTGAAGCTTTCTTT. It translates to CASSLTGVTEAFF.